This is a list of T cell receptor beta chains from one sample in a study of T-cell memory formation after mild COVID-19. MiXCR, applied by TCRdb to the 5' RACE reads, yields one record per CDR3 protein. Among hundreds of thousands of distinct CDR3 sequences listed, about 18% were seen once. Sequences were obtained from PBMCs or a T cell subset sorted from them (not recorded which). All receptors derive from an adult woman who had mild COVID-19 (a few samples of this study predate the infection). Cell type and time point are not known. Both conserved end residues are part of each CDR3. A D gene is named only where the DNA matches it firmly. Not all rows give a size; the values are once, few, many and, for expanded clones, a class.

TRBV7-2	many	.	TRBJ1-3	TGTGCCAGCAGCTTAGATTCCTCCCGGAACACCATATATTTT	CASSLDSSRNTIYF
TRBV7-9	.	.	TRBJ2-2	TGTGCCAGCAGCTTAGTGTATGAGGGCTCGAACACCGGGGAGCTGTTTTTT	CASSLVYEGSNTGELFF
TRBV2	.	TRBD2	TRBJ2-1	TGTGCCAGCAAGAGACTAGCGGGGACCTACAATGAGCAGTTCTTC	CASKRLAGTYNEQFF
TRBV7-9	few	.	TRBJ2-7	TGTGCCAGCAGCGCAACAGGGTTCTACGAGCAGTACTTC	CASSATGFYEQYF
TRBV3-1	few	.	TRBJ1-5	TGTGCCAGCAGCCAAGGGGGGGCAGCCAATCAGCCCCAGCATTTT	CASSQGGAANQPQHF
TRBV10-3	.	.	TRBJ2-7	TGTGCCATCAGTGACTCGGGGGCTCCTAATTACGAGCAGTACTTC	CAISDSGAPNYEQYF
TRBV7-2	few	.	TRBJ2-3	TGTGCCAGCAGCCCCCAACCGGGAGGCACAGATACGCAGTATTTT	CASSPQPGGTDTQYF
TRBV29-1	.	.	TRBJ1-1	TGCAGCGTTGAATCAGGCCGACGGACTTTCTTT	CSVESGRRTFF
TRBV7-2	few	.	TRBJ2-2	TGTGCCAGCAGCTTTGACCAGACCGGGGAGCTGTTTTTT	CASSFDQTGELFF
TRBV11-2	.	.	TRBJ2-1	TGTGCCAGCAGGGGACCTCCGAGGAGGAATGAGCAGTTCTTC	CASRGPPRRNEQFF
TRBV29-1	few	TRBD2	TRBJ2-3	TGCAGCGTTTGTGCTAGCGGGACCACAGATACGCAGTATTTT	CSVCASGTTDTQYF
TRBV15	few	.	TRBJ2-5	TGTGCCACCAGCAGAGATCTGACAGAACAAGAGACCCAGTACTTC	CATSRDLTEQETQYF
TRBV6-5	.	TRBD1	TRBJ1-2	TGTGCCAGCAGTTTACTCTATCCCGGGACAGAAGGTGGCTACACCTTC	CASSLLYPGTEGGYTF
TRBV7-2	.	TRBD1	TRBJ1-6	TGTGCCAGCAGCTTACGGGACAGGGGTTTCAATTCACCCCTCCACTTT	CASSLRDRGFNSPLHF
TRBV12-3/TRBV12-4	.	.	TRBJ1-2	TGTGCCAGCAGTTTATCAGGGGATTCCTATGGCTACACCTTC	CASSLSGDSYGYTF
TRBV7-9	once	.	TRBJ2-7	TGTGCCAGCAGATTAAGCAACTCCCCGGTTCCGGGAGCCACCTACGAGCAGTACTTC	CASRLSNSPVPGATYEQYF
TRBV12-3/TRBV12-4	few	.	TRBJ2-7	TGTGCCAGCAGTTTAGGTAGGGGACGGAGCTCCTACGAGCAGTACTTC	CASSLGRGRSSYEQYF
TRBV6-5	.	.	TRBJ2-7	TGTGCCAGCAGTTACTCGATACAGTCCTACGAGCAGTACTTC	CASSYSIQSYEQYF
TRBV24-1	few	TRBD1	TRBJ2-7	TGTGCCACCAGTGACCGGGGACCGGGACAGGGAACCCACGAGCAGTACTTC	CATSDRGPGQGTHEQYF
TRBV24-1	few	.	TRBJ1-5	TGTGCCACCAGTGATCGGGACCCGAGGCTGCCCCAGCATTTT	CATSDRDPRLPQHF
TRBV29-1	.	TRBD1	TRBJ1-2	TGCAGCGTTGATGAACAGGGGGACCAGGCAGGCTACTATGGCTACACCTTC	CSVDEQGDQAGYYGYTF
TRBV5-1	many	TRBD2	TRBJ2-1	TGCGCCAGCAGCCCGGGACTAGCGGGAGTGAATGAGCAGTTCTTC	CASSPGLAGVNEQFF
TRBV5-1	.	TRBD2	TRBJ2-3	TGCGCCAGCAGCTTGGCTAGCGGGGGAAACACAGATACGCAGTATTTT	CASSLASGGNTDTQYF
TRBV6-5	.	.	TRBJ1-3	TGTGCCAGCAGGACAGTCTCTGGAAACACCATATATTTT	CASRTVSGNTIYF
TRBV5-1	.	TRBD1	TRBJ2-7	TGCGCCAGCAGCCTGGACGGACAGGGGCTCTACGAGCAGTACTTC	CASSLDGQGLYEQYF
TRBV9	.	.	TRBJ2-3	TGTGCCAGCAGCGCGCACACAGATACGCAGTATTTT	CASSAHTDTQYF
TRBV5-4	few	.	TRBJ1-1	TGTGCCAGCAGCTTGGGCGGGGGGGCGAACACTGAAGCTTTCTTT	CASSLGGGANTEAFF
TRBV5-4	few	.	TRBJ1-4	TGTGCCAGCACCTCCGGGAATAATGAAAAACTGTTTTTT	CASTSGNNEKLFF
TRBV6-2/TRBV6-3	many	.	TRBJ2-1	TGTGCCAGCGACAAACGCAGGGAGACCAATGAGCAGTTCTTC	CASDKRRETNEQFF
TRBV7-9	few	.	TRBJ2-2	TGTGCCAGCAGCCCGAAGGAAGGCCTGGAGCTGTTTTTT	CASSPKEGLELFF
TRBV3-1	.	.	TRBJ1-2	TGTGCCAGCAGCTTAGAAACGGTCATTGGCTACACCTTC	CASSLETVIGYTF
TRBV14	few	.	TRBJ2-7	TGTGCCAGCAGCCTCTACAGGGACTCCTACGAGCAGTACTTC	CASSLYRDSYEQYF
TRBV3-1	few	.	TRBJ1-1	TGTGCCAGCAGCACATTCAGGGATACTGAAGCTTTCTTT	CASSTFRDTEAFF
TRBV13	few	TRBD1	TRBJ2-7	TGTGCCAGCAGCTTAGACCGGGACAGACTCTCCTACGAGCAGTACTTC	CASSLDRDRLSYEQYF
TRBV3-1	few	.	TRBJ1-1	TGTGCCAGCAGTCGGACGGACAGAGAAGCTTTCTTT	CASSRTDREAFF
TRBV5-1	.	.	TRBJ1-6	TGCGCCAGCAGAACGGAGGCCTGGACGTCGGGTTCACCCCTCCACTTT	CASRTEAWTSGSPLHF
TRBV7-2	.	TRBD2	TRBJ2-1	TGTGCCAGCAGCTTATATTTTACTAGCGCGGACGGCAATGAGCAGTTCTTC	CASSLYFTSADGNEQFF
TRBV5-4	many	.	TRBJ2-6	TGTGCCAGCAGCCTAGACCTCTCTGGGGCCAACGTCCTGACTTTC	CASSLDLSGANVLTF
TRBV7-9	.	.	TRBJ2-1	TGTGCCAGCAGCTCCCGGACGGATTACAATGAGCAGTTCTTC	CASSSRTDYNEQFF
TRBV6-2/TRBV6-3	.	.	TRBJ2-7	TGTGCCAGCAGTTACTCGAGGTTGAGCATCTACGGCTCCTACGAGCAGTACTTC	CASSYSRLSIYGSYEQYF
TRBV9	few	.	TRBJ2-5	TGTGCCAGCAGCGTGACTAACACCTGGGTAGAGACCCAGTACTTC	CASSVTNTWVETQYF
TRBV5-5	few	TRBD2	TRBJ2-1	TGTGCCAGCAGCTTAGCTAGCGGGAGCTATGAGCAGTTCTTC	CASSLASGSYEQFF
TRBV15	.	.	TRBJ2-3	TGTGCCACCAGCAGAGTACCGATCACAGATACGCAGTATTTT	CATSRVPITDTQYF
TRBV9	.	.	TRBJ2-1	TGTGCCAGCACCCCCGGGGAAGCCTACAATGAGCAGTTCTTC	CASTPGEAYNEQFF
TRBV7-9	.	.	TRBJ2-7	TGTGCCAGCAGCTTAGCGTTTGACACCCAGCCCATCTACGAGCAGTACTTC	CASSLAFDTQPIYEQYF
TRBV7-2	few	.	TRBJ2-3	TGTGCCAGCAGCCCTGGGACCTGGCCCACAGATACGCAGTATTTT	CASSPGTWPTDTQYF
TRBV20-1	few	TRBD1	TRBJ1-4	TGCAGTGCGGAGGGGGCGGCAACTAATGAAAAACTGTTTTTT	CSAEGAATNEKLFF
TRBV1	few	.	TRBJ1-1	TGCACCAGCAGCCAAGATGCGGCTGTTGGAGGGACCAGGAACACTGAAGCTTTCTTT	CTSSQDAAVGGTRNTEAFF
TRBV6-5	few	.	TRBJ2-2	TGTGCCAGCAGCCGAGACAGTTCGAACACCGGGGAGCTGTTTTTT	CASSRDSSNTGELFF
TRBV6-6	.	.	TRBJ2-4	TGTGCCAGCAGGGACCCTGGGGTCAAAAACATTCAGTACTTC	CASRDPGVKNIQYF
TRBV5-1	.	.	TRBJ2-1	TGCGCCAGCAGCTTGCTGGTCCCCTACAATGAGCAGTTCTTC	CASSLLVPYNEQFF